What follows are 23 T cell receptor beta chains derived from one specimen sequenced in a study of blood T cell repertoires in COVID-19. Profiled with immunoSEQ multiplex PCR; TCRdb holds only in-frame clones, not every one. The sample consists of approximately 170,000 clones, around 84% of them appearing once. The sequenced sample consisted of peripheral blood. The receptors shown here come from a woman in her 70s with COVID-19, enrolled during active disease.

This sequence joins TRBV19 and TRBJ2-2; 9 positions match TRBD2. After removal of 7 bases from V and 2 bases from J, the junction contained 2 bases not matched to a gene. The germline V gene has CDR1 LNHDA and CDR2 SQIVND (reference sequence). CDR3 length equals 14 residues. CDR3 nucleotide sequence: TGTGCCAGTAAAGCGGGAGGAAACACCGGGGAGCTGTTTTTT. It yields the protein CASKAGGNTGELFF.

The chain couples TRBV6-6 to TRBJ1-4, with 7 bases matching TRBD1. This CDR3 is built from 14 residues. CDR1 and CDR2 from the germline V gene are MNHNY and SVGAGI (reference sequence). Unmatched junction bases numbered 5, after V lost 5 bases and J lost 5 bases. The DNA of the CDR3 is TGTGCCAGCAGTCGACAGGGTTCGAATGAAAAACTGTTTTTT. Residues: CASSRQGSNEKLFF.

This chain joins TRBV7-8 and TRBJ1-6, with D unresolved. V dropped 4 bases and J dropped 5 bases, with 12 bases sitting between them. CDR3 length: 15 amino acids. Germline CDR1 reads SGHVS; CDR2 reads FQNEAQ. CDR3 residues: CASSSSGKHNSPLHF. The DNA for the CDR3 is TGTGCCAGCAGCTCCTCGGGAAAACATAATTCACCCCTCCACTTT.

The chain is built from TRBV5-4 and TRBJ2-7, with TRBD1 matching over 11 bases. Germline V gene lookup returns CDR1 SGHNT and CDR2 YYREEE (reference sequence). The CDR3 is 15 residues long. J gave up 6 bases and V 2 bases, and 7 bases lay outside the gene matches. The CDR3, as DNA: TGTGCCAGCAGCTTAGGACGTGGGACAGGGGGCGAGCAGTACTTC. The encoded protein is CASSLGRGTGGEQYF.

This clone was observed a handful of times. This chain's CDR3 is CASRKTGGVNTEAFF. CDR3 nucleotide sequence: TGTGCCAGCAGGAAAACAGGAGGGGTGAACACTGAAGCTTTCTTT. The chain joins TRBV25-1 to TRBJ1-1, with a weak D call TRBD1 (5 bases). The CDR3 is 15 residues long. The germline gives CDR1 MGHDK, CDR2 SYGVNS. Deletions cut 6 bases from V and 0 bases from J, with 14 bases between.

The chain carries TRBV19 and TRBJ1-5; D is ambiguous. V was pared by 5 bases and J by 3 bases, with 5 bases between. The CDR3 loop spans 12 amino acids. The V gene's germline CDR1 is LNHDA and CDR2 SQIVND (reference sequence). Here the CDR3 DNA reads TGTGCCAGTAGTCCCTACAATCAGCCCCAGCATTTT. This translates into CASSPYNQPQHF.

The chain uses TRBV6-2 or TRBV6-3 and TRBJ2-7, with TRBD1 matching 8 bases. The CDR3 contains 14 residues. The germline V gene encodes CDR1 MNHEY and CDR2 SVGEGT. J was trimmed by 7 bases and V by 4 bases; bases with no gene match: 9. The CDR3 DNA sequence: TGTGCCAGCAGTTTCCTGCAGGGGGCAGGTGAGCAGTACGTC. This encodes CASSFLQGAGEQYV.

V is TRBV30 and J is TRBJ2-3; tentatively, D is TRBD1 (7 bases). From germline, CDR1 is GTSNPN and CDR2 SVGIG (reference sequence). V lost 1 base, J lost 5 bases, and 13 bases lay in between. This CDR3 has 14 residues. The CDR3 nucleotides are TGTGCCTGGAGTGGGACTCAGGGGGGAGATACGCAGTATTTT. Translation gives CAWSGTQGGDTQYF.

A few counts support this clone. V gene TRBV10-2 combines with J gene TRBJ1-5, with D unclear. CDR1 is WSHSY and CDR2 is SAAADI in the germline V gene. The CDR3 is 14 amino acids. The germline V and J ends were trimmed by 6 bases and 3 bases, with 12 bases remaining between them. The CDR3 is CASSDGRDNQPQHF. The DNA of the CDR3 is TGCGCCAGCAGCGATGGACGGGACAATCAGCCCCAGCATTTT.

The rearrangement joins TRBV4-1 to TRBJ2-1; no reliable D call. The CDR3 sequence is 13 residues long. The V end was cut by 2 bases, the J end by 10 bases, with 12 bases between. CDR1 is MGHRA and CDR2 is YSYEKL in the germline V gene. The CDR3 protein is CASSQPALAEQFF. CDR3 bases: TGCGCCAGCAGCCAACCCGCCTTAGCCGAGCAGTTCTTC.

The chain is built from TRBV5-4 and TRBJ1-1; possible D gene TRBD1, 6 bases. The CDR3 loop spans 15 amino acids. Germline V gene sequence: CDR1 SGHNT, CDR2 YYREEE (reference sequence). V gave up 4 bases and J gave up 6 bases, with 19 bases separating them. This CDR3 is CASSGGNRAGAEAFF. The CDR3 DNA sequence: TGTGCCAGCAGCGGAGGCAACAGGGCGGGCGCTGAAGCTTTCTTT. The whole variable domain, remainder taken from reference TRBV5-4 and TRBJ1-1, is ETGVTQSPTHLIKTRGQQVTLRCSSQSGHNTVSWYQQALGQGPQFIFQYYREEENGRGNFPPRFSGLQFPNYSSELNVNALELDDSALYLCASSGGNRAGAEAFFGQGTRLTVV.

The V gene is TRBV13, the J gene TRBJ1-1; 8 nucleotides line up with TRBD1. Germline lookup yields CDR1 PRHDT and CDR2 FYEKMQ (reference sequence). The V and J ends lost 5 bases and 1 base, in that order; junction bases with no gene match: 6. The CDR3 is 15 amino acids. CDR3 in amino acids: CASSLYRGTNTEAFF. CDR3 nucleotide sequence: TGTGCCAGCAGCCTATACAGGGGGACGAACACTGAAGCTTTCTTT.

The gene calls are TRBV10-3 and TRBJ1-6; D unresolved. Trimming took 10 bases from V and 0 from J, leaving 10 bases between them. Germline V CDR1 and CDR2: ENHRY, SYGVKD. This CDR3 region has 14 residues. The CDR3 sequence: CATTVDSYNSPLHF. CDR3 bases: TGTGCCACCACAGTTGACTCCTATAATTCACCCCTCCACTTT.

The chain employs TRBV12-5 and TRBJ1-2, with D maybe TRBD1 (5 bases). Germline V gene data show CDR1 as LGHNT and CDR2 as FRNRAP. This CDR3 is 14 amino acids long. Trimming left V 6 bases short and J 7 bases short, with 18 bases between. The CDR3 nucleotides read TGTGCTAGTGGATTCTCCTTTGGGGGAGGTGGCTACACCTTC. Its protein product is CASGFSFGGGGYTF.

The CDR3 bases are TGCAGCGCCCTGGGACAGTGGAACTATGGCTACACCTTC. This translates into CSALGQWNYGYTF. The chain recombines TRBV29-1 with TRBJ1-2; 7 bases map to TRBD1. Looked up from germline, CDR1 is SQVTM and CDR2 is ANQGSEA. The CDR3 totals 13 residues. V trimming: 7 bases; J trimming: 2 bases; junction bases outside the gene matches: 7. The entire variable domain, with the rest obtained from reference TRBV29-1 and TRBJ1-2, is as follows: SAVISQKPSRDICQRGTSLTIQCQVDSQVTMMFWYRQQPGQSLTLIATANQGSEATYESGFVIDKFPISRPNLTFSTLTVSNMSPEDSSIYLCSALGQWNYGYTFGSGTRLTVV.

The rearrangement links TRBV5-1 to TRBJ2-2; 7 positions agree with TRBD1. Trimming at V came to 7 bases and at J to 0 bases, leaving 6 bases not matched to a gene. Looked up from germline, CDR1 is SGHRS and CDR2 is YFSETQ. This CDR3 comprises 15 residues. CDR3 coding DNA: TGCGCCAGCGGACGACAGGGCTCGAACACCGGGGAGCTGTTTTTT. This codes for CASGRQGSNTGELFF.

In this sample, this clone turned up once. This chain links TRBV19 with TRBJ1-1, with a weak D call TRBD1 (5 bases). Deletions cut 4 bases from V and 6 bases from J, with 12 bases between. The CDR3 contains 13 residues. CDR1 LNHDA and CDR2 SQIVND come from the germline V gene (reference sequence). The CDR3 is CASSTPGRSEAFF. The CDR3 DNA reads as TGTGCCAGTAGTACCCCAGGGAGGTCTGAAGCTTTCTTT.

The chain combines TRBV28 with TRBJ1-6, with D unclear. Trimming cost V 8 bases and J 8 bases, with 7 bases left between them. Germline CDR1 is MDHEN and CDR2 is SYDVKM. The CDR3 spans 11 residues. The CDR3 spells CASRGYSPLHF. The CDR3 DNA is TGTGCCAGCCGGGGATATTCACCCCTCCACTTT.

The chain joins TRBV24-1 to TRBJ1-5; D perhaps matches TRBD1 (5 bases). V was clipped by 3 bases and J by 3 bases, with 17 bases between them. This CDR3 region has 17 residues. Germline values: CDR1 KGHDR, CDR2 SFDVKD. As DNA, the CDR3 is TGTGCCACCAGTGATCCGCTTGCCCCAGGGCCCAATCAGCCCCAGCATTTT. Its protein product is CATSDPLAPGPNQPQHF.

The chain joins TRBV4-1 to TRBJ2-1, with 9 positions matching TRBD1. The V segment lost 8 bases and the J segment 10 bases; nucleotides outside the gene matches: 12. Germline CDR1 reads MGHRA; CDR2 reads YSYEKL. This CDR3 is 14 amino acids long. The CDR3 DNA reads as TGCGCCAGCGCCCCAGGGACAGGGAGGTACGAGCAGTTCTTC. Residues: CASAPGTGRYEQFF.

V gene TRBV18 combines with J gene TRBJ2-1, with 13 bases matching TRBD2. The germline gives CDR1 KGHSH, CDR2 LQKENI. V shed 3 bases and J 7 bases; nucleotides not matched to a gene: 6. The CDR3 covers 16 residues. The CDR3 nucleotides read TGTGCCAGCTCACCTTCGGGACTAGCGGGGCGGAATGAGCAGTTCTTC. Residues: CASSPSGLAGRNEQFF. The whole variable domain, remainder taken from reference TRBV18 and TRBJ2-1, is NAGVMQNPRHLVRRRGQEARLRCSPMKGHSHVYWYRQLPEEGLKFMVYLQKENIIDESGMPKERFSAEFPKEGPSILRIQQVVRGDSAAYFCASSPSGLAGRNEQFFGPGTRLTVL.

The CDR3 sequence: CASSQGTGNSPLHF. The CDR3, as DNA: TGTGCCAGCAGCCAAGGGACAGGCAATTCACCCCTCCACTTT. The chain employs TRBV3-1 (or the pseudogene TRBV3-2) and TRBJ1-6; TRBD1 matches 7 bases. Germline V lookup: CDR1 LGHDT, CDR2 YNNKEL (reference sequence). The CDR3 is made up of 14 amino acids. V was pared by 1 base and J by 7 bases, with 1 base of the junction left unmatched.

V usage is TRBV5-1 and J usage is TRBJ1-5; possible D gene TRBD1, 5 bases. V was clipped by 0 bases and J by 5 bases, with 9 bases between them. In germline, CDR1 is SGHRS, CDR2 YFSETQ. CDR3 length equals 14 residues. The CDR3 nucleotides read TGCGCCAGCAGCTTGGATGGGGGGGATCAGCCCCAGCATTTT. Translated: CASSLDGGDQPQHF.